This T cell receptor beta chain derives from a study of molecular identifiers for immune sequencing clone quantification. In the study overall: Replicates split RNA from about 20,000 or 100,000 naive CD8 cells five ways, and the researchers sequenced four portions.

This clonotype was counted between two and nine times. TCRdb called the PCR reads again in MiXCR, with one record for every CDR3 protein. The sample consists of some 680,000 distinct CDR3 sequences, roughly 25% of them appearing once. CDR1 and CDR2 from the germline V gene are GTSNPN and SVGIG (reference sequence). Trimming stripped 1 base from V and 6 bases from J, with 16 bases between. The CDR3 spans 14 residues. The J gene is TRBJ2-7, the V gene TRBV30; D may be TRBD1 (6 bases). Sample: naive CD8+ T cells from blood, with Jurkat cell RNA spiked in. The subset is: FACS-sorted CD8+CD4-CCR7+CD45RA+ naive T cells. This TCR was sampled from a human donor in good health. Some libraries in this study had Jurkat cell RNA spiked in. The CDR3 nucleotides read TGTGCCTGGAGTGCCCAGGGGTCCCCCTGCGAGCAGTACTTC. Translation: CAWSAQGSPCEQYF.